The rows below give T cell receptor beta chains drawn from one sample of a study of Ad26.COV2.S vaccination and SARS-CoV-2 variants. Clones were sequenced by immunoSEQ multiplex PCR, and TCRdb holds only the in-frame ones, with some missing. The table shows fewer than 400,000 clones, with approximately 90% occurring only once. The sample was peripheral blood, taken in a trial of Ad26.COV2.S vaccine versus placebo. The source is a person aged 18-65 years who received the Ad26.COV2.S COVID-19 vaccine or a placebo. Each CDR3 is given with its conserved first and last residue. Each record gives: V gene, J gene, clone size, D gene, CDR3 protein, CDR3 DNA. The D gene is left open where the match is weak. The listing skips clone size in some rows; elsewhere it reads once, few, many or a size class.

V gene: TRBV5-1; J gene: TRBJ2-1; clone size: .; D gene: .; CDR3 protein: CASSLAGAGKTPGNEQFF; CDR3 DNA: TGCGCCAGCAGCTTGGCCGGGGCGGGAAAAACCCCGGGTAATGAGCAGTTCTTC
V gene: TRBV7-3; J gene: TRBJ2-1; clone size: once; D gene: .; CDR3 protein: CASSTRGGGIYNEQFF; CDR3 DNA: TGTGCCAGCAGCACAAGGGGAGGGGGCATTTACAATGAGCAGTTCTTC
V gene: TRBV9; J gene: TRBJ2-1; clone size: .; D gene: TRBD2; CDR3 protein: CASSVGLAGDNEQFF; CDR3 DNA: TGTGCCAGCAGCGTAGGGCTAGCGGGCGACAATGAGCAGTTCTTC
V gene: TRBV5-8; J gene: TRBJ2-7; clone size: .; D gene: .; CDR3 protein: CASSMAAIYEQYF; CDR3 DNA: TGTGCCAGCAGTATGGCGGCCATCTACGAGCAGTACTTC
V gene: TRBV19; J gene: TRBJ2-3; clone size: .; D gene: TRBD2; CDR3 protein: CASSPLAGGADTQYF; CDR3 DNA: TGTGCCAGTAGTCCCCTAGCGGGAGGGGCAGATACGCAGTATTTT
V gene: TRBV27; J gene: TRBJ1-6; clone size: once; D gene: .; CDR3 protein: CASSFGQGRNNSPLHF; CDR3 DNA: TGTGCCAGCAGTTTTGGGCAGGGCCGAAATAATTCACCCCTCCACTTT
V gene: TRBV29-1; J gene: TRBJ2-7; clone size: .; D gene: .; CDR3 protein: CSVEGWALQHEQYF; CDR3 DNA: TGCAGCGTTGAGGGGTGGGCGCTCCAACACGAGCAGTACTTC
V gene: TRBV27; J gene: TRBJ2-7; clone size: .; D gene: TRBD2; CDR3 protein: CASRVLVAGSYEQYF; CDR3 DNA: TGTGCCAGCAGGGTTTTAGTAGCGGGGTCCTACGAGCAGTACTTC
V gene: TRBV11-2; J gene: TRBJ2-1; clone size: .; D gene: .; CDR3 protein: CASSLEGAGDNEQFF; CDR3 DNA: TGTGCCAGCAGCTTAGAAGGGGCTGGGGACAATGAGCAGTTCTTC
V gene: TRBV6-2/TRBV6-3; J gene: TRBJ1-5; clone size: .; D gene: .; CDR3 protein: CASSYPGKQPQHF; CDR3 DNA: TGTGCCAGCAGTTACCCAGGGAAACAGCCCCAGCATTTT
V gene: TRBV5-6; J gene: TRBJ2-1; clone size: .; D gene: TRBD1; CDR3 protein: CASSTGTGGNEQFF; CDR3 DNA: TGTGCCAGCAGCACCGGGACAGGGGGTAATGAGCAGTTCTTC
V gene: TRBV5-4; J gene: TRBJ2-3; clone size: once; D gene: .; CDR3 protein: CASTPGVDRTDTQYF; CDR3 DNA: TGTGCCAGCACCCCCGGGGTGGATCGCACAGATACGCAGTATTTT
V gene: TRBV28; J gene: TRBJ2-2; clone size: .; D gene: TRBD1; CDR3 protein: CASSLRGSGELFF; CDR3 DNA: TGTGCCAGCAGTCTCAGGGGGTCCGGGGAGCTGTTTTTT
V gene: TRBV5-6; J gene: TRBJ2-3; clone size: once; D gene: TRBD1; CDR3 protein: CASSSIGTGGEGTDTQYF; CDR3 DNA: TGTGCCAGCAGCTCTATTGGGACAGGGGGCGAGGGCACAGATACGCAGTATTTT
V gene: TRBV6-5; J gene: TRBJ2-7; clone size: .; D gene: .; CDR3 protein: CASSYSIQGSYEQYF; CDR3 DNA: TGTGCCAGCAGTTACTCGATACAGGGTTCCTACGAGCAGTACTTC
V gene: TRBV27; J gene: TRBJ2-1; clone size: .; D gene: TRBD2; CDR3 protein: CASSWTSGSGEQFF; CDR3 DNA: TGTGCCAGCAGTTGGACTAGCGGGAGCGGTGAGCAGTTCTTC
V gene: TRBV6-5; J gene: TRBJ1-3; clone size: .; D gene: TRBD1; CDR3 protein: CASRQGAASGNTIYF; CDR3 DNA: TGTGCCAGCCGACAGGGGGCCGCCTCTGGAAACACCATATATTTT
V gene: TRBV6-1; J gene: TRBJ1-2; clone size: .; D gene: .; CDR3 protein: CASSESRYGYTF; CDR3 DNA: TGTGCCAGCAGTGAAAGCCGCTATGGCTACACCTTC
V gene: TRBV11-2; J gene: TRBJ2-1; clone size: .; D gene: .; CDR3 protein: CASSLGVGALPYTNEQFF; CDR3 DNA: TGTGCCAGCAGCTTAGGGGTGGGGGCGCTACCTTACACCAATGAGCAGTTCTTC
V gene: TRBV2; J gene: TRBJ2-2; clone size: .; D gene: .; CDR3 protein: CASSGSVSNTGELFF; CDR3 DNA: TGTGCCAGCAGCGGTAGCGTATCGAACACCGGGGAGCTGTTTTTT
V gene: TRBV12-3/TRBV12-4; J gene: TRBJ1-2; clone size: .; D gene: .; CDR3 protein: CASSGPGDGYTF; CDR3 DNA: TGTGCCAGCAGCGGTCCCGGCGATGGCTACACCTTC
V gene: TRBV19; J gene: TRBJ2-2; clone size: .; D gene: .; CDR3 protein: CASMGRAFVELFF; CDR3 DNA: TGTGCCAGTATGGGGAGAGCTTTTGTGGAGCTGTTTTTT
V gene: TRBV10-3; J gene: TRBJ2-1; clone size: .; D gene: .; CDR3 protein: CAISESREISYNEQFF; CDR3 DNA: TGTGCCATCAGTGAGTCGAGGGAGATCTCCTACAATGAGCAGTTCTTC
V gene: TRBV9; J gene: TRBJ2-3; clone size: few; D gene: TRBD1; CDR3 protein: CASSVGTGSADTQYF; CDR3 DNA: TGTGCCAGCAGCGTAGGGACAGGGTCGGCAGATACGCAGTATTTT
V gene: TRBV6-5; J gene: TRBJ2-7; clone size: .; D gene: .; CDR3 protein: CATNRASYEQYF; CDR3 DNA: TGTGCCACCAACAGGGCTAGCTACGAGCAGTACTTC
V gene: TRBV27; J gene: TRBJ1-1; clone size: .; D gene: TRBD1; CDR3 protein: CASRFSGGTEAFF; CDR3 DNA: TGTGCCAGCAGATTCTCAGGGGGCACTGAAGCTTTCTTT
V gene: TRBV2; J gene: TRBJ1-2; clone size: .; D gene: .; CDR3 protein: CASSLAGSYGYTF; CDR3 DNA: TGTGCCAGCAGTTTAGCCGGTTCCTATGGCTACACCTTC
V gene: TRBV28; J gene: TRBJ2-1; clone size: .; D gene: .; CDR3 protein: CASSSSGSYNEQFF; CDR3 DNA: TGTGCCAGCAGTAGCTCTGGATCCTACAATGAGCAGTTCTTC
V gene: TRBV6-6; J gene: TRBJ2-1; clone size: .; D gene: TRBD2; CDR3 protein: CASSGTSNEQFF; CDR3 DNA: TGTGCCAGCAGCGGGACTAGCAATGAGCAGTTCTTC
V gene: TRBV10-1; J gene: TRBJ2-3; clone size: once; D gene: TRBD2; CDR3 protein: CASSESPGLAGGHHTQYF; CDR3 DNA: TGCGCCAGCAGTGAGTCTCCCGGACTAGCGGGAGGGCATCATACGCAGTATTTT